These 23 T cell receptor beta chains were sequenced from one sample in a study of shared clonotypes between healthy human individuals. Sequenced by immunoSEQ multiplex PCR; TCRdb stores in-frame clones only, minus some. Of about 2 million clones detected, 85% to 95% appear once; the ten largest clones hold more than 0.1%. The sample was naive CD4+ T cells sorted from blood. Sample subset: CD45RA+ positively selected. All receptors come from a man aged 18 to 30 in good health.

This clone was recorded only once. The J gene is TRBJ1-1, the V gene TRBV5-1; a possible D gene is TRBD1 (6 bases). Trimming pared 4 bases from V and 4 bases from J, leaving 23 bases between. The germline V gene encodes CDR1 SGHRS and CDR2 YFSETQ. The CDR3 loop spans 17 amino acids. Here the CDR3 DNA reads TGCGCCAGCAGCCTCCGGGGGCGGGGCAGGGGTAGCACTGAAGCTTTCTTT. Translating gives CASSLRGRGRGSTEAFF.

This chain links TRBV6-1 with TRBJ1-2; D is unclear. V was clipped by 7 bases and J by 4 bases, with 13 bases between them. Germline V lookup: CDR1 MNHNS, CDR2 SASEGT. The CDR3 is 13 residues long. The CDR3 here is CASTERPFYGYTF. For the CDR3, the DNA is TGTGCCAGCACTGAGCGACCGTTCTATGGCTACACCTTC.

In regard to this clone: Other nucleotide sequences from this sample produce the same CDR3. This rearrangement joins TRBV5-1 to TRBJ2-7; D uncertain. The length of the CDR3 is 11 residues. Germline CDR1 SGHRS, CDR2 YFSETQ. Trimming left V 0 bases short and J 7 bases short, with 5 bases between. The CDR3 DNA follows: TGCGCCAGCAGCTTGGGACCAGAGCAGTACTTC. This encodes CASSLGPEQYF. Filled out from reference TRBV5-1 and TRBJ2-7, the complete variable domain reads KAGVTQTPRYLIKTRGQQVTLSCSPISGHRSVSWYQQTPGQGLQFLFEYFSETQRNKGNFPGRFSGRQFSNSRSEMNVSTLELGDSALYLCASSLGPEQYFGPGTRLTVT.

V and J are TRBV5-1 and TRBJ1-6; tentatively, D is TRBD1 (5 bases). The CDR3 length is 15 residues. The V gene lost 1 base and the J gene lost 6 bases, with 11 bases spanning the gap. The germline gives CDR1 SGHRS, CDR2 YFSETQ. The CDR3 region is CASSLHQGSNSPLHF. The CDR3 DNA follows: TGCGCCAGCAGCTTGCATCAGGGATCTAATTCACCCCTCCACTTT.

V usage is TRBV7-9 and J usage is TRBJ2-6; D is undetermined. CDR1 and CDR2 (germline): SEHNR, FQNEAQ (reference sequence). V was shortened by 0 bases and J by 1 base, with 4 bases between the two germline ends. The CDR3 length is 15 residues. The CDR3 sequence is CASSLAVSGANVLTF. The CDR3 nucleotides read TGTGCCAGCAGCTTAGCGGTTTCTGGGGCCAACGTCCTGACTTTC.

V is TRBV5-1 and J is TRBJ2-3; D might be TRBD2 (6 bases). Trimming removed 4 bases from V and 0 bases from J, with 15 bases in between. The CDR3 is 16 amino acids. Germline assignment: CDR1 SGHRS and CDR2 YFSETQ. CDR3 DNA sequence: TGCGCCAGCAGCCAACTGGCGGGGACTAGCACAGATACGCAGTATTTT. It specifies CASSQLAGTSTDTQYF. The complete variable domain, with remaining parts taken from reference TRBV5-1 and TRBJ2-3, reads KAGVTQTPRYLIKTRGQQVTLSCSPISGHRSVSWYQQTPGQGLQFLFEYFSETQRNKGNFPGRFSGRQFSNSRSEMNVSTLELGDSALYLCASSQLAGTSTDTQYFGPGTRLTVL.

This clone appeared many times. This chain uses TRBV28 with TRBJ2-7, with D maybe TRBD1 (6 bases). The CDR3 is 14 residues long. The germline CDR1 and CDR2 sequences are MDHEN and SYDVKM. Trimming cost V 5 bases and J 0 bases, with 11 bases left between them. CDR3 amino acids: CASSGQWISYEQYF. The DNA of the CDR3 is TGTGCCAGCAGTGGACAGTGGATCTCCTACGAGCAGTACTTC. Filled out from reference TRBV28 and TRBJ2-7, the complete variable domain reads DVKVTQSSRYLVKRTGEKVFLECVQDMDHENMFWYRQDPGLGLRLIYFSYDVKMKEKGDIPEGYSVSREKKERFSLILESASTNQTSMYLCASSGQWISYEQYFGPGTRLTVT.

The chain combines TRBV11-2 with TRBJ2-7; D ambiguous. Between the trimmed V and J ends, which lost 2 bases and 2 bases, there was a span of 10 bases. Germline CDR1 and CDR2: SGHAT and FQNNGV. The CDR3 contains 14 residues. For the CDR3, the DNA is TGTGCCAGCAGCTTAACTGGAAACACCTACGAGCAGTACTTC. Amino acid sequence: CASSLTGNTYEQYF.

The V call is TRBV7-2, the J call TRBJ1-5; 7 bases are shared with TRBD1. The CDR3 is made up of 15 amino acids. CDR1 SGHTA and CDR2 FQGNSA come from the germline V gene. J lost 6 bases, V lost 5 bases, and 10 bases had no gene match. CDR3 in DNA: TGTGCCAGCAGCCTGACTCCTCAGGGGGGTCAGCCCCAGCATTTT. It specifies CASSLTPQGGQPQHF. The full variable domain, with the rest looked up from reference TRBV7-2 and TRBJ1-5, is GAGVSQSPSNKVTEKGKDVELRCDPISGHTALYWYRQSLGQGLEFLIYFQGNSAPDKSGLPSDRFSAERTGGSVSTLTIQRTQQEDSAVYLCASSLTPQGGQPQHFGDGTRLSIL.

In the case of this clone: Other nucleotide sequences from this sample produce the same CDR3. The chain employs TRBV2 and TRBJ2-5; D remains ambiguous. Deletions cut 6 bases from V and 2 bases from J, with 10 bases between. Looked up from germline, CDR1 is SNHLY and CDR2 is FYNNEI. This CDR3 has 13 amino acids. CDR3 loop: CASRQAPQETQYF. For the CDR3, the DNA is TGTGCCAGCAGGCAGGCCCCTCAAGAGACCCAGTACTTC. Based on the CDR3 plus reference TRBV2 and TRBJ2-5, the full variable domain is EPEVTQTPSHQVTQMGQEVILRCVPISNHLYFYWYRQILGQKVEFLVSFYNNEISEKSEIFDDQFSVERPDGSNFTLKIRSTKLEDSAMYFCASRQAPQETQYFGPGTRLLVL.

This chain uses TRBV5-1 with TRBJ1-6; 8 nucleotides line up with TRBD1. From germline, CDR1 is SGHRS and CDR2 YFSETQ. The CDR3 spans 14 residues. V gave up 5 bases and J gave up 7 bases; unmatched junction bases: 5. The CDR3 protein is CASRATGDNSPLHF. In DNA, the CDR3 is TGCGCCAGCAGAGCGACAGGGGACAATTCACCCCTCCACTTT.

The V and J genes are TRBV2 and TRBJ2-7, with unresolved D. Germline V CDR1 and CDR2: SNHLY, FYNNEI. V shed 7 bases and J shed 2 bases, with 15 bases lying between them. The CDR3 totals 14 residues. The DNA of the CDR3 is TGTGCCAGCAAGTCCCCCCGGAGCACCTACGAGCAGTACTTC. It specifies CASKSPRSTYEQYF.

This sequence joins TRBV15 and TRBJ1-2; 9 bases are shared with TRBD1. The ends lost 4 bases at V and 3 bases at J; junction bases unmatched: 15. This CDR3 contains 18 residues. Germline CDR1 is LNHNV and CDR2 is YYDKDF (reference sequence). The DNA for the CDR3 is TGTGCCACCAGCACTGCCTCATGGGGGACAGGGTTCGACTATGGCTACACCTTC. Translating gives CATSTASWGTGFDYGYTF.

V is TRBV18 and J is TRBJ2-5; TRBD2 might be the D (5 bases). The CDR3 consists of 13 residues. The germline V gene has CDR1 KGHSH and CDR2 LQKENI. The V end was cut by 2 bases, the J end by 5 bases, with 9 bases between. CDR3: CASSPSSMETQYF. In nucleotides, the CDR3 is TGTGCCAGCTCACCATCTAGCATGGAGACCCAGTACTTC.

The V and J genes are TRBV5-1 and TRBJ2-7; the match to TRBD1 covers 7 bases. V gave up 2 bases and J gave up 2 bases; unmatched junction bases: 7. The CDR3 contains 15 residues. CDR1 is SGHRS and CDR2 is YFSETQ in the germline V gene. In nucleotides, the CDR3 is TGCGCCAGCAGCTTAAACACAGGGGTCCCCTACGAGCAGTACTTC. It translates to CASSLNTGVPYEQYF.

As to this clone: Additional DNA sequences in this sample encode the identical CDR3. The J gene is TRBJ2-7, the V gene TRBV11-2; the D is unclear. The length of the CDR3 is 14 residues. Trimming took 1 base from V and 2 from J, leaving 9 bases between them. Germline CDR1 is SGHAT and CDR2 is FQNNGV. The CDR3 here is CASSLGPGTYEQYF. As DNA, the CDR3 is TGTGCCAGCAGCTTAGGCCCAGGCACCTACGAGCAGTACTTC.

This clone appeared a single time. The chain couples TRBV27 to TRBJ2-7; D gene uncertain. Per germline, CDR1 MNHEY and CDR2 SMNVEV (reference sequence). The CDR3 has 13 residues. Trimming removed 3 bases from V and 3 bases from J, with 9 bases in between. This CDR3 is CASSLDGDYEQYF. CDR3 sequence (DNA): TGTGCCAGCAGTTTGGACGGTGACTACGAGCAGTACTTC.

This chain uses TRBV29-1 with TRBJ2-5, with D possibly matching TRBD1 (6 bases). The ends were cut back, 4 bases at V and 4 bases at J, with 10 bases in the middle. The CDR3 sequence is 12 residues long. Germline-derived CDR1 and CDR2 are SQVTM and ANQGSEA. This CDR3 is CSVVTGIETQYF. The CDR3, as DNA: TGCAGCGTTGTCACAGGGATAGAGACCCAGTACTTC. Using reference TRBV29-1 and TRBJ2-5 for the parts outside the CDR3, the full variable domain is SAVISQKPSRDICQRGTSLTIQCQVDSQVTMMFWYRQQPGQSLTLIATANQGSEATYESGFVIDKFPISRPNLTFSTLTVSNMSPEDSSIYLCSVVTGIETQYFGPGTRLLVL.

This clone was found a few times. The same CDR3 arises from other DNA sequences in this sample as well. J is TRBJ1-3 and V is TRBV5-1; 7 bases line up with TRBD1. Germline lookup yields CDR1 SGHRS and CDR2 YFSETQ. This CDR3 region has 15 residues. Trimming took 4 bases from V and 0 from J; bases not matched to a gene: 4. CDR3 protein: CASSLGTASGNTIYF. In nucleotides, the CDR3 is TGCGCCAGCAGCCTAGGGACAGCCTCTGGAAACACCATATATTTT.

The rearrangement uses TRBV2 and TRBJ2-2; D ambiguous. CDR1 is SNHLY and CDR2 is FYNNEI in the germline V gene. Trimming shortened V by 6 bases and J by 6 bases, and 14 bases separated the two germline ends. The CDR3 contains 14 residues. This chain's CDR3 is CASRTSTVPGELFF. CDR3 bases: TGTGCCAGCAGAACCTCTACAGTGCCCGGGGAGCTGTTTTTT.

The chain joins TRBV28 to TRBJ2-1; D not certain. The germline V and J ends were trimmed by 4 bases and 10 bases, with 11 bases remaining between them. Germline-derived CDR1 and CDR2 are MDHEN and SYDVKM. This CDR3 comprises 12 residues. The CDR3 bases are TGTGCCAGCAGTTCAAAAATTTTCGAGCAGTTCTTC. This sequence encodes CASSSKIFEQFF.

The gene calls are TRBV5-8 and TRBJ1-6; 11 nucleotides agree with TRBD1. The CDR3 consists of 17 residues. J gave up 1 base and V 9 bases, and 9 bases lay outside the gene matches. Germline V CDR1 and CDR2: SGHTS, YDEGEE. The CDR3, as DNA: TGTGCCACCCCTCCGGGGACAGGGGGATCCTATAATTCACCCCTCCACTTT. As protein: CATPPGTGGSYNSPLHF.

The rearrangement uses TRBV6-4 and TRBJ2-1; 7 nucleotides align to TRBD2. CDR3 length: 11 residues. Losses at the gene ends were 6 bases for V and 15 bases for J; bases not matched to a gene: 8. CDR1 and CDR2 (germline): MRHNA, SNTAGT. The CDR3 bases are TGTGCCAGCAGGGACGCCTGGGAGGGGTTCTTC. Residues: CASRDAWEGFF.